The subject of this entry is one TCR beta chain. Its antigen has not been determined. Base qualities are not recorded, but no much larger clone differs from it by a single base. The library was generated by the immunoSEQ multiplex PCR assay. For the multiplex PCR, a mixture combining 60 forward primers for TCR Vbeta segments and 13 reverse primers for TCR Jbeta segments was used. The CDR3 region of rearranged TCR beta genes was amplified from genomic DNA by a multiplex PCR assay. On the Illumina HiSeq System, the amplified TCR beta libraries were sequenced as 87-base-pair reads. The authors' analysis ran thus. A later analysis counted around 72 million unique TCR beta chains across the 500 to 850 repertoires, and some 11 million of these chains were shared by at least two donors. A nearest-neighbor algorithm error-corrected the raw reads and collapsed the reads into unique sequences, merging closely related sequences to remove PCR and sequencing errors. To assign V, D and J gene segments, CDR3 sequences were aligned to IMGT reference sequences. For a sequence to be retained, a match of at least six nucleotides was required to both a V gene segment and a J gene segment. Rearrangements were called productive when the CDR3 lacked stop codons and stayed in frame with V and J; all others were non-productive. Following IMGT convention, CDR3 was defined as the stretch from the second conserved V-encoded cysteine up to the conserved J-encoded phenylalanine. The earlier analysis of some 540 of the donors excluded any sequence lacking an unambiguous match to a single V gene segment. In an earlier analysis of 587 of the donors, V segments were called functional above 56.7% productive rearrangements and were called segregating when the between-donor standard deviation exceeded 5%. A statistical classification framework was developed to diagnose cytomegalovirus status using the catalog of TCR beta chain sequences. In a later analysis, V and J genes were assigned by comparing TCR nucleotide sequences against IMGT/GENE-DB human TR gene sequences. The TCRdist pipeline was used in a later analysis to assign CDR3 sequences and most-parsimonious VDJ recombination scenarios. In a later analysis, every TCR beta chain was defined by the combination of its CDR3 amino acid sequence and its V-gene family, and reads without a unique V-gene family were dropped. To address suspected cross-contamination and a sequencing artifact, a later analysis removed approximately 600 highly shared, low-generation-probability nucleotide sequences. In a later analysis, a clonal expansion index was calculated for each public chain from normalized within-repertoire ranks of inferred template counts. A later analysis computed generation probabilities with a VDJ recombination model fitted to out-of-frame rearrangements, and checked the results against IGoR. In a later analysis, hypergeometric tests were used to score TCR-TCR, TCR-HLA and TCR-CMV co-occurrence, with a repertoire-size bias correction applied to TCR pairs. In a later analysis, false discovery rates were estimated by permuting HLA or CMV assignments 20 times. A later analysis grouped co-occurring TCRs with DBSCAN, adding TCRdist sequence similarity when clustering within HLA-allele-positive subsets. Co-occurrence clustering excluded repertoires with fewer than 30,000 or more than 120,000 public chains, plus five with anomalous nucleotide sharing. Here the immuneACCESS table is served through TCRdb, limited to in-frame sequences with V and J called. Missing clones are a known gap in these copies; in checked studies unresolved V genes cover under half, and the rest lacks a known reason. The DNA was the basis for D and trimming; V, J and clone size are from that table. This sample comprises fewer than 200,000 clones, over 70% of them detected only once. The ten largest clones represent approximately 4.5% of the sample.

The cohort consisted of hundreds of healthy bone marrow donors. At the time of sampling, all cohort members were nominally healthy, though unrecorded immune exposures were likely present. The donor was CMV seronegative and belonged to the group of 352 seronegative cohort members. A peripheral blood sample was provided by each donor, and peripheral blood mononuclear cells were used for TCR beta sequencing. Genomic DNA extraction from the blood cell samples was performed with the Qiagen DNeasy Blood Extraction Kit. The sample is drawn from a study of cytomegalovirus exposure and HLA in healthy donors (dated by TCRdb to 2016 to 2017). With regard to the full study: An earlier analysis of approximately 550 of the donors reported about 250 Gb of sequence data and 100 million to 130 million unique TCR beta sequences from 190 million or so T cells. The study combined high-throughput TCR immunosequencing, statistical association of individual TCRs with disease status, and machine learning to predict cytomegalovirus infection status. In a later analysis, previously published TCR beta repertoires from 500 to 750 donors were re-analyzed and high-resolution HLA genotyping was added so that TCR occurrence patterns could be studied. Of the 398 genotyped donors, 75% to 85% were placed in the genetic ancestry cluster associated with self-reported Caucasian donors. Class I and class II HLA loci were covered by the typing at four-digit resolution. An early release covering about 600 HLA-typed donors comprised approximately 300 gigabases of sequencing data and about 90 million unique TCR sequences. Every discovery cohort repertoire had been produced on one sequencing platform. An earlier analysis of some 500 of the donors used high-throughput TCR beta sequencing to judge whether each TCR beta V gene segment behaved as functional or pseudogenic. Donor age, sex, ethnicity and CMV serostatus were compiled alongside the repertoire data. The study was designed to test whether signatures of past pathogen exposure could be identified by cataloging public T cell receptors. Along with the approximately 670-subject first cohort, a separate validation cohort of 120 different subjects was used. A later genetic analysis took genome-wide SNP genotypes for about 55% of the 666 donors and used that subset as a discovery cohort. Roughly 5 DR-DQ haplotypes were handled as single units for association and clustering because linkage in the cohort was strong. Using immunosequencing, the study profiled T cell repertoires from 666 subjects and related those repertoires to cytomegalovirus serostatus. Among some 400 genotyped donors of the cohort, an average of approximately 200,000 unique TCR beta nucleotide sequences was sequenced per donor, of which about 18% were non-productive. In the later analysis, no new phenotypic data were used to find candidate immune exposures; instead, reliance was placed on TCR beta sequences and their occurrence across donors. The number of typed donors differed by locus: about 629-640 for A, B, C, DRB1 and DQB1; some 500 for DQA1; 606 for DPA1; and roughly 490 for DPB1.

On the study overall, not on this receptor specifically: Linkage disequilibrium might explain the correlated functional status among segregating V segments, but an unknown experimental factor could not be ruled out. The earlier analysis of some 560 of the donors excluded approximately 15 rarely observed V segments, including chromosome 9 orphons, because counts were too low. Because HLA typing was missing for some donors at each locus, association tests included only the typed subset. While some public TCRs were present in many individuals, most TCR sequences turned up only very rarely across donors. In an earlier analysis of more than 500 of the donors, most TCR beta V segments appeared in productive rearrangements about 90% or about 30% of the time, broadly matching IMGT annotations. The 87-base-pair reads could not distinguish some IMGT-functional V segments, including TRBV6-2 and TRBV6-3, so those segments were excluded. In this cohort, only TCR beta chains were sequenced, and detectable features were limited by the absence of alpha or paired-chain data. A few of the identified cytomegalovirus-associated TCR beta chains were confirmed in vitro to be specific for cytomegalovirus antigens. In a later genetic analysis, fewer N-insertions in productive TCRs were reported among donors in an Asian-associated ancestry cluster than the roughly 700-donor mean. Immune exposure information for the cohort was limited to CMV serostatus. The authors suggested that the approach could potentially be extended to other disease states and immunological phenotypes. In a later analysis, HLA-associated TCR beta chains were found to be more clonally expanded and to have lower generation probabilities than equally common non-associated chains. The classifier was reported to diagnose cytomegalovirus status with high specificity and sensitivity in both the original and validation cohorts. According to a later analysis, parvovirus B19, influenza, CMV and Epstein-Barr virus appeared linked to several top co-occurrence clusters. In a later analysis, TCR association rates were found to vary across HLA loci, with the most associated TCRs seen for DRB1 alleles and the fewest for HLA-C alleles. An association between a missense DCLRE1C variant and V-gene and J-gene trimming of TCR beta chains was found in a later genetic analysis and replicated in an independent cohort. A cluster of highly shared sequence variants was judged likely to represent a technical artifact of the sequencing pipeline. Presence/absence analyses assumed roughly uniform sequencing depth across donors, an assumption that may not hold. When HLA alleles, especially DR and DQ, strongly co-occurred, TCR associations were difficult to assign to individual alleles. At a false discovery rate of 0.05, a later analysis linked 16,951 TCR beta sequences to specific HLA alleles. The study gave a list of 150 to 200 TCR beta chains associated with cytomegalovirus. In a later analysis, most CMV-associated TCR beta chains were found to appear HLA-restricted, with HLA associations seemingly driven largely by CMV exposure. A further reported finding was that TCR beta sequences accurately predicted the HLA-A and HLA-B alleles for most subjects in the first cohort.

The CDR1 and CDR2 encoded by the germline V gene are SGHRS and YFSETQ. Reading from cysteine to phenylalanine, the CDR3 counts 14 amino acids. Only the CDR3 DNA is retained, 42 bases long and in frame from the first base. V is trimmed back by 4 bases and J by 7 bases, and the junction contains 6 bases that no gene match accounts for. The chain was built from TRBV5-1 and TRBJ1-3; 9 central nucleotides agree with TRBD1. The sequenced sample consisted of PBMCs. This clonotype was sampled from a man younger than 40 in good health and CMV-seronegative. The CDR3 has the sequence CASSIRTGENTIYF. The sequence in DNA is TGCGCCAGCAGCATACGGACAGGGGAGAACACCATATATTTT.